The source of this T cell receptor (beta chain) is a study of PD-1 blockade in classical Hodgkin lymphoma. Looking at the study overall: The patients were dosed with nivolumab 3 mg/kg, infused intravenously every 2 weeks. Study-level findings and limits: Partial responders and progressors had significantly lower baseline TCR diversity. Exclusion was applied to patients who started nivolumab under 1 year after ASCT. CD4+ TCR diversity, unlike CD8+, climbed significantly by C4D1.

Profiling relied on immunoSEQ multiplex PCR, and the TCRdb table lists in-frame clones only, not all of them. The table shows over 25,000 clones, with approximately 68% occurring only once. For this clone: What it binds is not known.

Time point in this sample: cycle 4 day 1 (C4D1), after around six weeks of nivolumab. All the patients suffered relapse after autologous stem cell transplantation, and brentuximab vedotin exposure differed. With 5 bases removed from V and 2 bases from J, the gap between germline ends came to 16 bases. Per germline, CDR1 LNHDA and CDR2 SQIVND (reference sequence). There are 16 residues in the CDR3. This specimen was peripheral blood mononuclear cells (PBMCs), taken before the fourth cycle of nivolumab. The clonotype originates from a human donor with classical Hodgkin lymphoma. The chain is built from TRBV19 and TRBJ1-5, with D perhaps TRBD1 (5 bases). The CDR3, as DNA: TGTGCCAGTAGTGCGCACGCAGGGTCTCGCAATCAGCCCCAGCATTTT. It translates to CASSAHAGSRNQPQHF.